A selection of T cell receptor beta chains follows, all from one sample in a study of cytomegalovirus exposure and HLA in healthy donors. Profiling relied on immunoSEQ multiplex PCR, and the TCRdb table lists in-frame clones only, not all of them. The sample contains about 160,000 clones, about 88% of which appear only once. Input material: PBMCs. The receptors come from a woman younger than 35 in good health and CMV-seronegative. Each CDR3 is given with its conserved first and last residue. D genes are given only for firm matches. Clone size is not always given. Where it is, it says once, few, many or a class for expanded clones.

D gene | J gene | V gene | clone size | CDR3 protein | CDR3 DNA
NA | TRBJ2-7 | TRBV18 | NA | CASSPDLYYEQYF | TGTGCCAGCTCACCGGACTTGTACTACGAGCAGTACTTC
TRBD1 | TRBJ1-3 | TRBV9 | once | CASSVGQGAPGNTIYF | TGTGCCAGCAGCGTAGGGCAGGGGGCGCCTGGAAACACCATATATTTT
NA | TRBJ2-7 | TRBV5-1 | NA | CASSFMEAYEQYF | TGCGCCAGCAGCTTTATGGAGGCGTACGAGCAGTACTTC
NA | TRBJ2-2 | TRBV27 | NA | CASSPSQGPGELFF | TGTGCCAGCAGTCCGTCACAGGGTCCCGGGGAGCTGTTTTTT
TRBD2 | TRBJ2-7 | TRBV7-2 | NA | CASSPAGTSGSYEQYF | TGTGCCAGCAGCCCCGCCGGGACTAGCGGATCCTACGAGCAGTACTTC
NA | TRBJ2-7 | TRBV7-2 | NA | CASSLTGALSYEQYF | TGTGCCAGCAGCTTAACAGGAGCCCTCTCCTACGAGCAGTACTTC
NA | TRBJ2-2 | TRBV6-4 | NA | CASSESSTGELFF | TGTGCCAGCAGTGAGAGTTCCACCGGGGAGCTGTTTTTT
NA | TRBJ1-1 | TRBV19 | once | CASSIGWAGVMNTEAFF | TGTGCCAGTAGTATAGGGTGGGCAGGGGTAATGAACACTGAAGCTTTCTTT
NA | TRBJ1-2 | TRBV11-2 | NA | CASSLGRVPGYGYTF | TGTGCCAGCAGCTTAGGGAGGGTTCCGGGCTATGGCTACACCTTC
TRBD1 | TRBJ2-7 | TRBV7-9 | NA | CASSTTGTGDEQYF | TGTGCCAGCAGCACCACCGGGACAGGGGACGAGCAGTACTTC
TRBD2 | TRBJ2-7 | TRBV4-3 | NA | CASSQEAGVNEQYF | TGCGCCAGCAGCCAGGAAGCGGGAGTGAACGAGCAGTACTTC
TRBD1 | TRBJ2-7 | TRBV4-1 | few | CASSLETGGYEQYF | TGCGCCAGCAGTCTTGAGACAGGGGGCTACGAGCAGTACTTC
TRBD1 | TRBJ2-7 | TRBV9 | once | CASSGHRGRLDEQYF | TGTGCCAGCAGCGGACACAGGGGGCGCCTCGACGAGCAGTACTTC
TRBD1 | TRBJ1-2 | TRBV4-2 | NA | CASSRPGQPYGYTF | TGTGCCAGCAGCCGCCCGGGACAGCCTTATGGCTACACCTTC
NA | TRBJ2-2 | TRBV5-6 | NA | CASTDRDPSAGELFF | TGTGCCAGCACTGACCGGGACCCTAGCGCCGGGGAGCTGTTTTTT
TRBD2 | TRBJ2-7 | TRBV7-6 | NA | CASSLYHTGRGEEVHEQYF | TGTGCCAGCAGCCTCTACCACACAGGTCGGGGGGAAGAGGTCCACGAGCAGTACTTC
NA | TRBJ2-7 | TRBV5-4 | NA | CASSFERGEQYF | TGTGCCAGCAGCTTTGAACGGGGCGAGCAGTACTTC
TRBD1 | TRBJ2-5 | TRBV2 | NA | CASSENRGYHETQYF | TGTGCCAGCAGTGAAAACAGGGGTTACCATGAGACCCAGTACTTC
NA | TRBJ2-7 | TRBV27 | NA | CASSLSPGTYEQYF | TGTGCCAGCAGTTTATCCCCGGGAACCTACGAGCAGTACTTC
NA | TRBJ1-6 | TRBV6-1 | NA | CASSDTGSYNSPLHF | TGTGCCAGCAGTGACACAGGGAGCTATAATTCACCCCTCCACTTT
NA | TRBJ1-1 | TRBV27 | NA | CASSLEGRTEAFF | TGTGCCAGCAGTTTAGAGGGTAGGACTGAAGCTTTCTTT
TRBD1 | TRBJ1-1 | TRBV6-1 | NA | CASNGQGGNTEAFF | TGTGCCAGCAACGGACAGGGTGGAAACACTGAAGCTTTCTTT
TRBD1 | TRBJ1-2 | TRBV27 | NA | CASSPEDRATTLYGYTF | TGTGCCAGCAGTCCTGAGGACAGGGCGACTACCCTCTATGGCTACACCTTC
TRBD1 | TRBJ1-1 | TRBV27 | NA | CASSPGTGNTEAFF | TGTGCCAGCAGTCCCGGGACAGGGAACACTGAAGCTTTCTTT
TRBD2 | TRBJ2-1 | TRBV19 | NA | CASWEGTDSYNEQFF | TGTGCCAGTTGGGAGGGGACTGACTCCTACAATGAGCAGTTCTTC
TRBD2 | TRBJ2-1 | TRBV4-1 | NA | CASSQEERGGGIGQFF | TGCGCCAGCAGCCAAGAAGAAAGGGGCGGGGGTATAGGGCAGTTCTTC
NA | TRBJ1-1 | TRBV18 | NA | CASSPQGPTNTEAFF | TGTGCCAGCTCACCACAGGGGCCGACAAACACTGAAGCTTTCTTT
TRBD1 | TRBJ1-3 | TRBV5-4 | NA | CASSSPGRGPGNTIYF | TGTGCCAGCAGCTCCCCCGGAAGGGGGCCTGGAAACACCATATATTTT
NA | TRBJ1-1 | TRBV27 | NA | CASSSYPGEAFF | TGTGCCAGCAGTTCGTATCCAGGGGAAGCTTTCTTT
TRBD2 | TRBJ2-5 | TRBV9 | NA | CASSPSSGRTFQETQYF | TGTGCCAGCAGCCCCTCTAGCGGGAGGACGTTCCAAGAGACCCAGTACTTC
NA | TRBJ1-3 | TRBV6-1 | NA | CASSEATVSSGNTIYF | TGTGCCAGCAGTGAAGCGACAGTGAGTTCTGGAAACACCATATATTTT
TRBD1 | TRBJ1-4 | TRBV2 | NA | CASRAERGRSEKLFF | TGTGCCAGCAGGGCGGAGAGGGGGCGAAGTGAAAAACTGTTTTTT
NA | TRBJ1-1 | TRBV5-1 | NA | CASSLGASEAFF | TGCGCCAGCAGCTTGGGGGCCAGCGAAGCTTTCTTT
TRBD1 | TRBJ2-1 | TRBV4-3 | NA | CASSQALRGDRRNNEQFF | TGCGCCAGCAGCCAAGCCCTGAGGGGGGACAGGAGGAACAATGAGCAGTTCTTC
TRBD2 | TRBJ2-1 | TRBV6-1 | once | CASSLGLVSYNEQFF | TGTGCCAGCAGTTTAGGACTAGTCTCCTACAATGAGCAGTTCTTC
NA | TRBJ1-5 | TRBV19 | NA | CASTRGSGNQPQHF | TGTGCCAGTACGAGGGGGTCGGGCAATCAGCCCCAGCATTTT
NA | TRBJ1-3 | TRBV5-6 | NA | CASSLPRAENTIYF | TGTGCCAGCAGCTTGCCCAGGGCTGAAAACACCATATATTTT
TRBD2 | TRBJ2-5 | TRBV2 | NA | CASSAGGEEYF | TGTGCCAGCAGTGCTGGGGGGGAGGAATACTTC
NA | TRBJ2-1 | TRBV5-1 | NA | CASSKGQLYNEQFF | TGCGCCAGCAGCAAGGGACAATTATACAATGAGCAGTTCTTC
TRBD1 | TRBJ1-1 | TRBV13 | few | CASSLPGQGTEAFF | TGTGCCAGCAGCTTACCGGGACAGGGTACTGAAGCTTTCTTT
NA | TRBJ2-1 | TRBV5-1 | NA | CASRNIQVYNEQFF | TGCGCCAGCCGCAACATTCAGGTCTACAATGAGCAGTTCTTC
NA | TRBJ2-7 | TRBV27 | NA | CASGINFYEQYF | TGTGCCTCGGGGATTAACTTTTACGAGCAGTACTTC
NA | TRBJ2-7 | TRBV5-1 | few | CASSLVLGEHQYF | TGCGCCAGCAGCTTAGTGTTAGGGGAACATCAGTACTTC
NA | TRBJ1-4 | TRBV10-3 | few | CAISDVLLSGNEKLFF | TGTGCCATCAGTGATGTTTTATTAAGCGGAAATGAAAAACTGTTTTTT
NA | TRBJ2-2 | TRBV5-1 | NA | CASSRLNLNTGELFF | TGCGCCAGCAGCCGACTGAATTTGAACACCGGGGAGCTGTTTTTT
NA | TRBJ2-7 | TRBV19 | NA | CASSIAQTSSYEQYF | TGTGCCAGTAGTATAGCCCAGACATCTTCCTACGAGCAGTACTTC
TRBD2 | TRBJ2-7 | TRBV6-6 | NA | CASSPRDYYEQYF | TGTGCCAGCAGTCCCCGGGACTACTACGAGCAGTACTTC
NA | TRBJ1-1 | TRBV9 | NA | CASSGTGTTEAFF | TGTGCCAGCAGCGGCACAGGGACCACTGAAGCTTTCTTT
NA | TRBJ1-3 | TRBV5-1 | NA | CASSLSRGSGNTIYF | TGCGCCAGCAGCTTGTCCAGGGGCTCTGGAAACACCATATATTTT
NA | TRBJ1-5 | TRBV4-2 | NA | CASSQPNENQPQHF | TGTGCCAGCAGCCAACCTAATGAAAATCAGCCCCAGCATTTT
NA | TRBJ1-1 | TRBV19 | NA | CASSTRSVDTEAFF | TGTGCCAGTAGTACTCGTTCAGTGGACACTGAAGCTTTCTTT
NA | TRBJ2-1 | TRBV6-1 | NA | CASSEGGGARYNEQFF | TGTGCCAGCAGTGAAGGAGGGGGGGCGCGATACAATGAGCAGTTCTTC
TRBD1 | TRBJ1-2 | TRBV7-9 | NA | CASSLGSPGQSYGYTF | TGTGCCAGCAGCTTAGGTTCTCCGGGACAGTCATATGGCTACACCTTC
NA | TRBJ2-2 | TRBV10-1 | NA | CASSEGKRDTGELFF | TGCGCCAGCAGTGAGGGCAAGCGGGACACCGGGGAGCTGTTTTTT
NA | TRBJ1-1 | TRBV7-3 | NA | CASSFQPEGSEAFF | TGTGCCAGCAGCTTTCAGCCGGAGGGTAGCGAAGCTTTCTTT
TRBD2 | TRBJ2-7 | TRBV10-3 | NA | CAISENIGLAGGAYEQYF | TGTGCCATCAGTGAAAATATAGGACTAGCGGGGGGTGCCTACGAGCAGTACTTC
NA | TRBJ2-2 | TRBV6-5 | NA | CASSYGMTGNTGELFF | TGTGCCAGCAGTTATGGGATGACAGGGAACACCGGGGAGCTGTTTTTT
TRBD1 | TRBJ1-6 | TRBV5-6 | NA | CASSPGTPQGVYNSPLHF | TGTGCCAGCAGCCCTGGAACCCCTCAGGGGGTCTATAATTCACCCCTCCACTTT
NA | TRBJ2-1 | TRBV4-1 | NA | CASSVNGNEQFF | TGCGCCAGCAGCGTGAACGGGAATGAGCAGTTCTTC
TRBD1 | TRBJ2-7 | TRBV7-8 | NA | CASLTGTGPYEQYF | TGTGCCAGCCTCACCGGGACAGGGCCCTACGAGCAGTACTTC